This TCR beta chain comes out of a study of tumor-infiltrating lymphocytes in primary liver carcinoma. Across the whole study: The patient population consisted of men and women between 30 and 69 years of age. Samples produced roughly 3.65 to 8 million productive TCRbeta reads, comparable across tissue types. Findings of the study overall: All five tumor regions shared only about 7.5-25% of top clones. Tumor-adjacent and tumor-blood pairs overlapped less than tumor region pairs did.

Note on this clonotype: Its specificity is not known. Compared with germline, one end of the junction differs, possibly owing to a read error.

Starting from approximately 470 ng of total RNA, TCR beta cDNA was produced with a primer in the constant region. Nested multiplex PCR, run for three rounds with slightly modified ARM-PCR, yielded TCR beta libraries. Rounds one and two of PCR, each of roughly 10 cycles, were primed with TRBV1-TRBV30 forward primers and a C-beta reverse primer. TCRdb ran MiXCR on the multiplex PCR reads and lists one entry per CDR3 protein. This table holds about 29,000 distinct CDR3 sequences, 75% to 85% found once. Unsorted bulk tissue (about 19-33 mg) underwent RNA and DNA co-extraction. The CDR3 contains 15 residues. Germline CDR1 reads LGHNA; CDR2 reads YSLEER.

This chain joins TRBV4-3 and TRBJ2-7, with TRBD2 matching 7 bases. The sequence derives from a man aged 35 to 55 with primary liver carcinoma and hepatitis B virus infection. Sequencing was performed on liver tumor tissue from sampling region 5. Subset specified: tumor region T5, tumor centre. CDR3 sequence reads: CASTQEPGGGYEQYF. CDR3 coding DNA: TGCGCCAGCACCCAAGAACCTGGCGGGGGATACGAGCAGTACTTC.